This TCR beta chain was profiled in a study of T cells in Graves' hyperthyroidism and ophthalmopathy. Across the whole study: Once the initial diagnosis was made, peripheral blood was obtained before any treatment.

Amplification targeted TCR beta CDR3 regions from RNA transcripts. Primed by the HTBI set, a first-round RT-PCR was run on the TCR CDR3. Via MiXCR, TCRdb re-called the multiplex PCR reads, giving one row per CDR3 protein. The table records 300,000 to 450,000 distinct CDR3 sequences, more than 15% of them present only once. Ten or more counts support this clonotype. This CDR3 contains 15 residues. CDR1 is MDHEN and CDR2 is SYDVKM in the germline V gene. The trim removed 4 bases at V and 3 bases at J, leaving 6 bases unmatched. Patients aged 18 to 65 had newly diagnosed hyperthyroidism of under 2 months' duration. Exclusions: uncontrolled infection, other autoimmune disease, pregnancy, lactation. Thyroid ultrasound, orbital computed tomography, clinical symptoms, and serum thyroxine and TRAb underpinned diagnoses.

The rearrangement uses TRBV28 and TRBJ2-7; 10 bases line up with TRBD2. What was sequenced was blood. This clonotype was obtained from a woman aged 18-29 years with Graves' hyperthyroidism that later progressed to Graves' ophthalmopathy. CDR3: CASSSPPSGSYEQYF. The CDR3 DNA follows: TGTGCCAGCAGTTCCCCCCCTAGCGGGAGCTACGAGCAGTACTTC. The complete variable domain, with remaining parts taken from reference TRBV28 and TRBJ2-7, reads DVKVTQSSRYLVKRTGEKVFLECVQDMDHENMFWYRQDPGLGLRLIYFSYDVKMKEKGDIPEGYSVSREKKERFSLILESASTNQTSMYLCASSSPPSGSYEQYFGPGTRLTVT.